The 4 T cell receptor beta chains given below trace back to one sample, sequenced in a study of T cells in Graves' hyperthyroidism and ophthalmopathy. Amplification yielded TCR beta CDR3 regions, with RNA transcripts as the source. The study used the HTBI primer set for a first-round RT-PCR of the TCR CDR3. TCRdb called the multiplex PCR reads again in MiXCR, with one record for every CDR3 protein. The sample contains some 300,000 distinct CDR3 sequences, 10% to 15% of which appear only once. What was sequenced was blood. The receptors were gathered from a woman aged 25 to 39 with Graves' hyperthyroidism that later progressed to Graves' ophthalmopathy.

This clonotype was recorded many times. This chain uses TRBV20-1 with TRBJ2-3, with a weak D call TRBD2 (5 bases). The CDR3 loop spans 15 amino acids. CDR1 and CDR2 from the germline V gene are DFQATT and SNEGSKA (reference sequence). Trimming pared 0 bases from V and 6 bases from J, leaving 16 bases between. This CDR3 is CSARDFGPRGDTQYF. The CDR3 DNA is TGCAGTGCTAGAGATTTCGGGCCTAGAGGGGATACGCAGTATTTT.

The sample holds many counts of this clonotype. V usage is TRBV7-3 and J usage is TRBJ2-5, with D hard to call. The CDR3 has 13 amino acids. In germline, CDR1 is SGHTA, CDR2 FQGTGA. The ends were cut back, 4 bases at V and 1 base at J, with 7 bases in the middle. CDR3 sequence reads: CASSSPPQETQYF. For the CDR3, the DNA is TGTGCCAGCAGCTCCCCGCCCCAAGAGACCCAGTACTTC.

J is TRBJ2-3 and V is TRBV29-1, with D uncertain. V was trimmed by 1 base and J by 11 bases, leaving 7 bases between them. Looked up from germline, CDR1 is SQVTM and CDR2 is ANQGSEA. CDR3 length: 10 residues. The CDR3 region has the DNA TGCAGCGTTGAAGTCCAAAGGCAGTATTTT. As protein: CSVEVQRQYF.

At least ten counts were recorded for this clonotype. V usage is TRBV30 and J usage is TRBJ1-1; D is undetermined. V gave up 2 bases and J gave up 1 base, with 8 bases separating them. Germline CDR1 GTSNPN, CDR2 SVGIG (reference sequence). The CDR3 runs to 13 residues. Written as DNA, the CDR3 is TGTGCCTGGAGTTTAGGCGGGAACACTGAAGCTTTCTTT. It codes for CAWSLGGNTEAFF.